Following are 26 T cell receptor beta chains from one sample sequenced in a study of shared clonotypes between healthy human individuals. Libraries were prepared by immunoSEQ multiplex PCR; TCRdb keeps only in-frame clonotypes and omits some of them. The table has about 980,000 clones, over 75% seen once. Sequencing used memory CD4+ T cells sorted from blood. Described subset: CD45RA-negative fraction. These receptors originate from a man aged 18 to 29 in good health.

The chain employs TRBV6-6 and TRBJ1-1, with D possibly being TRBD1 (5 bases). V dropped 3 bases and J dropped 1 base, with 9 bases sitting between them. This CDR3 is built from 14 residues. Germline V gives CDR1 MNHNY, CDR2 SVGAGI (reference sequence). The CDR3: CASSYTGENTEAFF. The CDR3 DNA follows: TGTGCCAGCAGTTATACGGGGGAGAACACTGAAGCTTTCTTT.

On this clone itself: The same CDR3 arises from other DNA sequences in this sample as well. This chain links TRBV7-2 with TRBJ2-1; 12 bases are shared with TRBD2. Germline assignment: CDR1 SGHTA and CDR2 FQGNSA. This CDR3 region has 16 residues. The J segment lost 5 bases and the V segment lost 0 bases, leaving 2 bases of the junction unmatched. In DNA, the CDR3 is TGTGCCAGCAGCTTAGCCGGGACTAGCGGGCACAATGAGCAGTTCTTC. Its protein is CASSLAGTSGHNEQFF.

The chain recombines TRBV7-9 with TRBJ2-7; no clear D gene. The V gene lost 7 bases and the J gene lost 3 bases, with 13 bases spanning the gap. The CDR3 is 13 amino acids. Per the germline V gene, CDR1 is SEHNR and CDR2 is FQNEAQ (reference sequence). CDR3 protein: CASTSGSSYEQYF. The DNA of the CDR3 is TGTGCCAGCACCTCAGGCAGCAGCTACGAGCAGTACTTC. The full variable domain, in which reference TRBV7-9 and TRBJ2-7 provide the parts outside the CDR3, is DTGVSQNPRHKITKRGQNVTFRCDPISEHNRLYWYRQTLGQGPEFLTYFQNEAQLEKSRLLSDRFSAERPKGSFSTLEIQRTEQGDSAMYLCASTSGSSYEQYFGPGTRLTVT.

In its sample, this clone was seen once. The gene calls are TRBV6-1 and TRBJ2-7; 11 bases are a match to TRBD2. Trimming cost V 0 bases and J 0 bases; bases outside gene matches: 7. Germline V lookup: CDR1 MNHNS, CDR2 SASEGT. The CDR3 runs to 18 residues. The CDR3 protein is CASSEAKGLADRSYEQYF. The CDR3 DNA sequence: TGTGCCAGCAGTGAAGCGAAGGGACTAGCGGACCGCTCCTACGAGCAGTACTTC.

Note on this clone: A far larger clone is only one base removed, so a read error is likely. This sequence joins TRBV27 and TRBJ2-7; TRBD1 or TRBD2 may be the D gene (5 bases each). In germline, CDR1 is MNHEY, CDR2 SMNVEV (reference sequence). CDR3 length equals 11 residues. CDR3 loop: CTSSWGNEQYF. The CDR3 region has the DNA TGTACCAGCAGTTGGGGGAACGAGCAGTACTTC.

The sample holds a few counts of this clone. The genes are TRBV6-5 and TRBJ1-1, with a weak D call TRBD1 (5 bases). Trimming removed 6 bases from V and 2 bases from J, with 13 bases in between. The germline CDR1 and CDR2 sequences are MNHEY and SVGAGI. This CDR3 has 14 amino acids. The CDR3 DNA sequence: TGTGCCAGCAGGGGTTGGGGGGATAACACTGAAGCTTTCTTT. This encodes CASRGWGDNTEAFF.

This sequence joins TRBV19 and TRBJ2-3, with TRBD2 matching 12 bases. Trimming took 8 bases from V and 1 from J; bases not matched to a gene: 4. This CDR3 has 15 residues. The germline V gene has CDR1 LNHDA and CDR2 SQIVND (reference sequence). CDR3 bases: TGTGCCAGTGCCCGACTAGCGGGAGGCACAGATACGCAGTATTTT. This encodes CASARLAGGTDTQYF.

This clone was seen a few times. The chain links TRBV6-1 to TRBJ1-5; D is unresolved. This CDR3 spans 14 amino acids. V was pared by 1 base and J by 7 bases, with 11 bases between. The germline V gene encodes CDR1 MNHNS and CDR2 SASEGT. This CDR3 is CASSEGHKGQPQHF. DNA of the CDR3: TGTGCCAGCAGTGAAGGGCATAAGGGACAGCCCCAGCATTTT.

Comments on this clone: Different DNA sequences within this sample yield the same CDR3. V usage is TRBV11-2 and J usage is TRBJ2-2; TRBD1 matches 9 bases. J gave up 7 bases and V 4 bases, and 4 bases lay outside the gene matches. Germline V gene lookup returns CDR1 SGHAT and CDR2 FQNNGV. The CDR3 totals 14 residues. CDR3 nucleotides: TGTGCCAGCAGCTGGGGACAGGGAAACGGGGAGCTGTTTTTT. Its protein is CASSWGQGNGELFF.

The V call is TRBV28, the J call TRBJ2-3; TRBD1 matches at 9 bases. Germline V gene data show CDR1 as MDHEN and CDR2 as SYDVKM. The CDR3 extends over 18 amino acids. The V and J ends lost 3 bases and 0 bases, in that order; junction bases with no gene match: 10. In nucleotides, the CDR3 is TGTGCCAGCAGTTTCCTTTTGGGGACAGGGTGGAGCACAGATACGCAGTATTTT. It codes for CASSFLLGTGWSTDTQYF.

The V call is TRBV5-1, the J call TRBJ2-3; a possible D gene is TRBD1 (5 bases). Germline assignment: CDR1 SGHRS and CDR2 YFSETQ. The CDR3 is 16 amino acids. V was pared by 3 bases and J by 0 bases, with 14 bases between. The CDR3 DNA follows: TGCGCCAGCAGCTATTGGGGCATAAGTAGCACAGATACGCAGTATTTT. Translation: CASSYWGISSTDTQYF.

This clone has only a few counts. The chain joins TRBV27 to TRBJ2-2; 9 positions agree with TRBD1. Germline trimming cut 6 bases from V and 7 bases from J; bases unmatched to any gene: 9. CDR3 length: 15 amino acids. CDR1 is MNHEY, CDR2 SMNVEV, per germline (reference sequence). In nucleotides, the CDR3 is TGTGCCAGCAGCCCCAACAGGGGGCCGGGCGGGGAGCTGTTTTTT. It specifies CASSPNRGPGGELFF.

V and J are TRBV6-5 and TRBJ2-7; D possibly corresponds to TRBD1 (8 bases). V was trimmed by 0 bases and J by 7 bases, leaving 16 bases between them. The CDR3 is 15 amino acids. Germline CDR1 and CDR2: MNHEY and SVGAGI. CDR3 nucleotides: TGTGCCAGCAGTTACTCGCAGGGGGCAGCGGGGGAGCAGTACTTC. Encoded protein: CASSYSQGAAGEQYF.

The chain recombines TRBV20-1 with TRBJ1-1; no definite D call. V dropped 5 bases and J dropped 11 bases, with 15 bases sitting between them. The length of the CDR3 is 11 residues. From germline, CDR1 is DFQATT and CDR2 SNEGSKA (reference sequence). Here the CDR3 reads CSAFPGPTAFF. CDR3 nucleotides: TGCAGTGCTTTCCCGGGCCCCACGGCTTTCTTT.

There are a few counts of this clone. The gene calls are TRBV7-2 and TRBJ2-6, with 11 bases lining up with TRBD2. The trim removed 5 bases at V and 4 bases at J, leaving 7 bases unmatched. Germline-derived CDR1 and CDR2 are SGHTA and FQGNSA. The CDR3 runs to 17 residues. For the CDR3, the DNA is TGTGCCAGCAGCCCAGAGGGACTAGCGGTAGGGGCCAACGTCCTGACTTTC. This codes for CASSPEGLAVGANVLTF.

As regards this clone: The sample holds other DNA sequences that translate to the same CDR3. The genes are TRBV18 and TRBJ2-3; 7 bases map to TRBD2. Germline V gene data show CDR1 as KGHSH and CDR2 as LQKENI. CDR3 length equals 14 residues. V dropped 3 bases and J dropped 1; count of bases not matched to a gene: 1. CDR3 in DNA: TGTGCCAGCTCACCTCGGGGGGGCACAGATACGCAGTATTTT. This gives the protein CASSPRGGTDTQYF. Using reference TRBV18 and TRBJ2-3 for the parts outside the CDR3, the full variable domain is NAGVMQNPRHLVRRRGQEARLRCSPMKGHSHVYWYRQLPEEGLKFMVYLQKENIIDESGMPKERFSAEFPKEGPSILRIQQVVRGDSAAYFCASSPRGGTDTQYFGPGTRLTVL.

V usage is TRBV11-3 and J usage is TRBJ2-3; a possible D gene is TRBD2 (7 bases). The V and J ends lost 4 bases and 11 bases respectively, with 16 bases between them. The CDR3 spans 13 residues. The V gene's germline CDR1 is SGHNT and CDR2 YENEEA. The DNA for the CDR3 is TGTGCCAGCAGCTCTCACACAGGGAGGGGGCAGTATTTT. Translation: CASSSHTGRGQYF.

This rearrangement joins TRBV19 to TRBJ2-1, with D unresolved. V lost 5 bases and J lost 0, with 8 bases in between. The CDR3 is 14 residues long. Germline values: CDR1 LNHDA, CDR2 SQIVND (reference sequence). The CDR3, as DNA: TGTGCCAGTAGTGGCCAGAGCTCCTACAATGAGCAGTTCTTC. Amino acids: CASSGQSSYNEQFF.

V gene TRBV5-5 combines with J gene TRBJ1-3; D not certain. Trimming shortened V by 4 bases and J by 2 bases, and 13 bases separated the two germline ends. The V gene's germline CDR1 is SGHKS and CDR2 YYEKEE (reference sequence). The CDR3 spans 15 residues. This chain's CDR3 is CASSRTSLAGNTIYF. In nucleotides, the CDR3 is TGTGCCAGCAGCCGAACAAGTTTGGCTGGAAACACCATATATTTT.

The V and J genes are TRBV29-1 and TRBJ2-7; D is possibly TRBD1 (6 bases). This CDR3 contains 12 residues. Germline-derived CDR1 and CDR2 are SQVTM and ANQGSEA. V dropped 6 bases and J dropped 8 bases, with 17 bases sitting between them. The CDR3 here is CSVPTGYGQQYF. The CDR3 region has the DNA TGCAGCGTCCCGACAGGATATGGTCAGCAGTACTTC.

The chain is built from TRBV30 and TRBJ1-1; D remains unclear. Per germline, CDR1 GTSNPN and CDR2 SVGIG (reference sequence). There are 13 residues in the CDR3. Trimming removed 2 bases at V and 8 bases at J, with 15 bases between. The DNA for the CDR3 is TGTGCCTGGAGTATATATCCGACTGACGAAGCTTTCTTT. Residues: CAWSIYPTDEAFF.

The CDR3 protein is CASTYSGGAAGELFF. The DNA for the CDR3 is TGTGCCAGCACCTATAGCGGGGGGGCGGCCGGGGAGCTGTTTTTT. The chain couples TRBV2 to TRBJ2-2, with 11 bases fitting TRBD2. Germline V gene sequence: CDR1 SNHLY, CDR2 FYNNEI. This CDR3 has 15 residues. Trimming cost V 7 bases and J 6 bases; bases outside gene matches: 7.

V and J are TRBV7-8 and TRBJ2-7; 9 positions agree with TRBD2. CDR3 length: 15 residues. V lost 7 bases and J lost 7; bases outside the gene matches: 14. Germline V lookup: CDR1 SGHVS, CDR2 FQNEAQ. The CDR3 sequence: CASILEGLAGREQYF. In DNA, the CDR3 is TGTGCCAGCATCCTAGAGGGGCTAGCGGGGCGAGAGCAGTACTTC.

The V gene is TRBV6-6, the J gene TRBJ2-1; 7 bases match TRBD2. The CDR3 extends over 14 amino acids. From germline, CDR1 is MNHNY and CDR2 SVGAGI (reference sequence). V dropped 2 bases and J dropped 7; count of bases not matched to a gene: 5. CDR3 loop: CASSYLRTRNEQFF. The CDR3 region has the DNA TGTGCCAGCAGTTACCTTCGGACTAGGAATGAGCAGTTCTTC.

The chain employs TRBV6-5 and TRBJ1-6, with TRBD1 as a possible D gene (5 bases). The V and J ends lost 1 base and 11 bases respectively, with 12 bases between them. The CDR3 is 14 amino acids. In germline, CDR1 is MNHEY, CDR2 SVGAGI. CDR3 amino acids: CASSYWGDGPPLHF. Written as DNA, the CDR3 is TGTGCCAGCAGTTACTGGGGCGACGGTCCACCCCTCCACTTT.

The chain employs TRBV2 and TRBJ1-2; D is unresolved. The length of the CDR3 is 14 residues. Deletions cut 6 bases from V and 0 bases from J, with 11 bases between. Germline CDR1 reads SNHLY; CDR2 reads FYNNEI. The CDR3 coding sequence is TGTGCCAGCAGCCAACAGATAACTAACTATGGCTACACCTTC. Encoded protein: CASSQQITNYGYTF. The variable domain in full, with the rest retrieved from reference TRBV2 and TRBJ1-2, is EPEVTQTPSHQVTQMGQEVILRCVPISNHLYFYWYRQILGQKVEFLVSFYNNEISEKSEIFDDQFSVERPDGSNFTLKIRSTKLEDSAMYFCASSQQITNYGYTFGSGTRLTVV.